A single sample is the source of the 28 T cell receptor beta chains below, sequenced in a study of blood T cell repertoires in COVID-19 (dated by TCRdb to 2020 to 2021). Receptor amplification or capture employed the immunoSEQ multiplex PCR assay. In TCRdb, the immuneACCESS table is reduced to in-frame sequences with V and J assigned. These tables do not hold every clone; where another copy was compared, an unresolved V gene accounts for under half, and the others remain unexplained. The sample has 200,000 to 250,000 clones on record, 75% to 90% of them singletons. Approximately 7.6% of the sample rests with the top ten. The specimen sequenced was peripheral blood. The receptors originated from a woman of 80 years or more with COVID-19, enrolled during active disease.

The chain carries TRBV7-9 and TRBJ1-1, with a weak D call TRBD1 (6 bases). Germline lookup yields CDR1 SEHNR and CDR2 FQNEAQ (reference sequence). Trimming took 4 bases from V and 1 from J, leaving 10 bases between them. CDR3 length: 14 residues. CDR3 sequence reads: CASSSQDRNTEAFF. For the CDR3, the DNA is TGTGCCAGCAGCTCCCAGGACAGGAACACTGAAGCTTTCTTT.

The chain recombines TRBV15 with TRBJ1-1, with a possible D match to TRBD1 (5 bases). The V gene's germline CDR1 is LNHNV and CDR2 YYDKDF (reference sequence). The CDR3 is 14 amino acids. Trimming removed 0 bases at V and 11 bases at J, with 16 bases between. This CDR3 is CATSRDQGAPTAFF. For the CDR3, the DNA is TGTGCCACCAGCAGAGATCAGGGCGCGCCGACGGCTTTCTTT.

The chain couples TRBV2 to TRBJ1-2; TRBD1 matches 7 bases. V shed 7 bases, J shed 4 bases, and the junction held 6 bases outside the gene matches. Germline V gene data show CDR1 as SNHLY and CDR2 as FYNNEI. The CDR3 loop spans 13 amino acids. CDR3 protein: CASTSGGGYGYTF. As DNA, the CDR3 is TGTGCCAGCACCTCAGGGGGAGGCTATGGCTACACCTTC.

The chain couples TRBV4-1 to TRBJ1-3; 8 positions agree with TRBD1. After removal of 1 base from V and 1 base from J, the junction contained 3 bases not matched to a gene. There are 16 residues in the CDR3. Germline V gene data show CDR1 as MGHRA and CDR2 as YSYEKL. CDR3: CASSQVGTGSGNTIYF. The CDR3 nucleotides are TGCGCCAGCAGCCAAGTCGGGACAGGTTCTGGAAACACCATATATTTT.

This rearrangement joins TRBV5-8 to TRBJ2-2; possibly TRBD2 for D (6 bases). The CDR3 sequence is 16 residues long. The germline CDR1 and CDR2 sequences are SGHTS and YDEGEE. Trimming shortened V by 1 base and J by 4 bases, and 14 bases separated the two germline ends. CDR3: CASSLLGLRITGELFF. For the CDR3, the DNA is TGTGCCAGCAGCTTGTTGGGACTCCGGATCACCGGGGAGCTGTTTTTT.

The V call is TRBV5-4, the J call TRBJ2-1; TRBD1 matches at 7 bases. Germline CDR1 is SGHNT and CDR2 is YYREEE (reference sequence). The CDR3 consists of 15 residues. The ends lost 1 base at V and 4 bases at J; junction bases unmatched: 5. The CDR3 sequence: CASSLMKGAYNEQFF. The CDR3 coding sequence is TGTGCCAGCAGCTTGATGAAGGGGGCGTACAATGAGCAGTTCTTC.

V is TRBV6-5 and J is TRBJ2-5, with D possibly being TRBD2 (5 bases). V shed 4 bases and J shed 5 bases, with 17 bases lying between them. CDR1 and CDR2 (germline): MNHEY, SVGAGI. This CDR3 contains 15 residues. CDR3 coding DNA: TGTGCCAGCAGTTTCAACGGGATGTTCGGGGAGACCCAGTACTTC. Translating gives CASSFNGMFGETQYF.

The chain couples TRBV9 to TRBJ1-3; D possibly corresponds to TRBD1 (5 bases). The germline V and J ends were trimmed by 1 base and 0 bases, with 14 bases remaining between them. Germline-derived CDR1 and CDR2 are SGDLS and YYNGEE. The CDR3 runs 17 residues. The CDR3 bases are TGTGCCAGCAGCGTACGGGGGACGCGGATCTCTGGAAACACCATATATTTT. Protein product: CASSVRGTRISGNTIYF.

This chain uses TRBV10-3 with TRBJ2-1; weak D call: TRBD2 (6 bases). Trimming stripped 7 bases from V and 3 bases from J, with 13 bases between. The CDR3 loop spans 14 amino acids. CDR1 is ENHRY, CDR2 SYGVKD, per germline. CDR3 bases: TGTGCCATCACGCGGGATATAGACTACAATGAGCAGTTCTTC. This codes for CAITRDIDYNEQFF.

This clone appeared once. The chain couples TRBV21-1 to TRBJ1-5; TRBD1, the table's D call, lacks a check against the DNA. TRBV21-1 is a pseudogene. The CDR3 sequence is 19 residues long. The CDR3 is CASSKGRGGTGESNQPQHF. CDR3 DNA sequence: TGTGCCAGCAGCAAAGGACGGGGGGGGACAGGGGAGAGCAATCAGCCCCAGCATTTT.

The chain uses TRBV2 and TRBJ2-7; 7 nucleotides line up with TRBD1. With 3 bases clipped from V and 2 bases from J, the junction kept 7 bases outside the gene matches. CDR3 length: 15 residues. CDR1 SNHLY and CDR2 FYNNEI come from the germline V gene. CDR3 sequence (DNA): TGTGCCAGCAGTGAGGACAGGCTACCCGCCTACGAGCAGTACTTC. It is translated as CASSEDRLPAYEQYF.

The CDR3 bases are TGTGCCAGCAGCCACGGACAGGGAAGTCGGGACTATGGCTACACCTTC. This translates into CASSHGQGSRDYGYTF. The V and J genes are TRBV3-1 (or the pseudogene TRBV3-2) and TRBJ1-2; 8 bases match TRBD1. Trimming at V came to 3 bases and at J to 3 bases, leaving 9 bases not matched to a gene. Per germline, CDR1 LGHDT and CDR2 YNNKEL (reference sequence). The CDR3 runs to 16 residues.

The chain combines TRBV6-6 with TRBJ1-1, with D perhaps matching TRBD1 (6 bases). CDR1 MNHNY and CDR2 SVGAGI come from the germline V gene (reference sequence). The V end was cut by 6 bases, the J end by 9 bases, with 17 bases between. CDR3 length: 13 amino acids. Here the CDR3 reads CASSQGPTGKAFF. CDR3 in DNA: TGTGCCAGCAGCCAAGGACCCACAGGGAAAGCTTTCTTT.

This rearrangement joins TRBV7-9 to TRBJ2-1, with unresolved D. Germline CDR1 SEHNR, CDR2 FQNEAQ (reference sequence). The CDR3 extends over 11 amino acids. Trimming took 2 bases from V and 8 from J, leaving 4 bases between them. In DNA form, the CDR3 reads TGTGCCAGCAGCTTACTCGATGAGCAGTTCTTC. Translation gives CASSLLDEQFF. Full variable domain (rest looked up from reference TRBV7-9 and TRBJ2-1): DTGVSQNPRHKITKRGQNVTFRCDPISEHNRLYWYRQTLGQGPEFLTYFQNEAQLEKSRLLSDRFSAERPKGSFSTLEIQRTEQGDSAMYLCASSLLDEQFFGPGTRLTVL.

The count of this clone is one. Other DNA sequences in this specimen translate into the identical CDR3. V is TRBV5-1 and J is TRBJ2-7; D gene unclear. The CDR3 length is 13 residues. Germline CDR1 and CDR2: SGHRS and YFSETQ. V lost 0 bases and J lost 0, with 4 bases in between. For the CDR3, the DNA is TGCGCCAGCAGCTTGGTGAGCTCCTACGAGCAGTACTTC. Residues: CASSLVSSYEQYF. Variable domain in full (rest from reference TRBV5-1 and TRBJ2-7): KAGVTQTPRYLIKTRGQQVTLSCSPISGHRSVSWYQQTPGQGLQFLFEYFSETQRNKGNFPGRFSGRQFSNSRSEMNVSTLELGDSALYLCASSLVSSYEQYFGPGTRLTVT.

The rearrangement links TRBV3-1 (or the pseudogene TRBV3-2) to TRBJ1-2; TRBD1 matches at 7 bases. In germline, CDR1 is LGHDT, CDR2 YNNKEL (reference sequence). Trimming cost V 4 bases and J 2 bases; bases outside gene matches: 4. The CDR3 length is 14 residues. CDR3 region: CASSPGTANYGYTF. CDR3 nucleotide sequence: TGTGCCAGCAGCCCCGGGACAGCAAACTATGGCTACACCTTC.

The V and J genes are TRBV6-1 and TRBJ2-3, with TRBD2 matching over 7 bases. After removal of 4 bases from V and 2 bases from J, the junction contained 9 bases not matched to a gene. The CDR3 runs 16 residues. Germline-derived CDR1 and CDR2 are MNHNS and SASEGT. DNA for the CDR3: TGTGCCAGCAGTGTCACCCTAGCGGTAGCCACAGATACGCAGTATTTT. Its translation is CASSVTLAVATDTQYF.

The V and J genes are TRBV28 and TRBJ1-1; TRBD1 is a possible D gene (5 bases). V was clipped by 3 bases and J by 1 base, with 15 bases between them. The CDR3 totals 16 residues. Germline CDR1 and CDR2: MDHEN and SYDVKM. The CDR3 DNA reads TGTGCCAGCAGTTTTGGGGGGGAAGGTTCGAACACTGAAGCTTTCTTT. Translation: CASSFGGEGSNTEAFF.

As concerns this clone: At one boundary the junction diverges from the germline segment, which might be a read error. The rearrangement uses TRBV6-1 and TRBJ1-5; D might be TRBD1 (5 bases). CDR1 and CDR2 from the germline V gene are MNHNS and SASEGT. The CDR3 spans 14 residues. The CDR3 sequence is CASSEGTNNQPQHF. The CDR3 DNA is TGTGCCAGCAGCGAAGGGACTAACAATCAGCCCCAGCATTTT.

The rearrangement uses TRBV6-4 and TRBJ1-1; the match to TRBD1 covers 11 bases. Germline CDR1 is MRHNA and CDR2 is SNTAGT. The CDR3 has 13 residues. The V and J ends lost 5 bases and 11 bases, in that order; junction bases with no gene match: 7. The CDR3 DNA reads TGTGCCAGCAGTCGAGGACAGGGGGCGGCTGCTTTCTTT. It specifies CASSRGQGAAAFF.

The rearrangement uses TRBV6-2 or TRBV6-3 and TRBJ1-5; no clear D gene. The ends were cut back, 3 bases at V and 6 bases at J, with 9 bases in the middle. CDR1 MNHEY and CDR2 SVGEGT come from the germline V gene. CDR3 length equals 13 residues. CDR3 bases: TGTGCCAGCAGTTATGAGGGAATTCAGCCCCAGCATTTT. It is translated as CASSYEGIQPQHF.

The chain links TRBV6-6 to TRBJ1-2; 7 positions match TRBD1. Looked up from germline, CDR1 is MNHNY and CDR2 is SVGAGI (reference sequence). The CDR3 is 14 residues long. The junction had 6 bases not matched to a gene; V was cut back by 0 bases and J by 8 bases. The CDR3 region is CASSYSQGVKGYTF. The CDR3 coding sequence is TGTGCCAGCAGTTACTCCCAGGGGGTGAAAGGCTACACCTTC.

This clone showed up just a few times. The CDR3 protein is CASSLGQKNSPLHF. Here the CDR3 DNA reads TGTGCCAGCAGCTTAGGTCAGAAAAATTCACCCCTCCACTTT. The rearrangement uses TRBV7-8 and TRBJ1-6; D is uncertain. This CDR3 spans 14 amino acids. CDR1 and CDR2 from the germline V gene are SGHVS and FQNEAQ. Deletions cut 1 base from V and 7 bases from J, with 8 bases between.

This chain links TRBV18 with TRBJ1-1; D perhaps matches TRBD1 (5 bases). CDR3 size: 15 residues. In germline, CDR1 is KGHSH, CDR2 LQKENI. Trimming cost V 4 bases and J 2 bases, with 14 bases left between them. DNA of the CDR3: TGTGCCAGCTCACGGGGAGGGGCGGCTAACACTGAAGCTTTCTTT. Encoded protein: CASSRGGAANTEAFF. The entire variable domain, with the rest obtained from reference TRBV18 and TRBJ1-1, is as follows: NAGVMQNPRHLVRRRGQEARLRCSPMKGHSHVYWYRQLPEEGLKFMVYLQKENIIDESGMPKERFSAEFPKEGPSILRIQQVVRGDSAAYFCASSRGGAANTEAFFGQGTRLTVV.

V usage is TRBV6-5 and J usage is TRBJ1-6; TRBD1 is a possible D gene (5 bases). V was shortened by 4 bases and J by 7 bases, with 8 bases between the two germline ends. The V gene's germline CDR1 is MNHEY and CDR2 SVGAGI. There are 13 residues in the CDR3. The CDR3 loop reads CASSSGPNSPLHF. CDR3 DNA: TGTGCCAGCAGTTCAGGGCCCAATTCACCCCTCCACTTT.

The chain carries TRBV6-2 or TRBV6-3 and TRBJ1-5; TRBD1 matches at 8 bases. CDR1 and CDR2 from the germline V gene are MNHEY and SVGEGT. Trimming at V came to 2 bases and at J to 5 bases, leaving 11 bases not matched to a gene. The CDR3 totals 17 residues. Written as DNA, the CDR3 is TGTGCCAGCAGTTACACCCCCGGGACAGGATTCGATCAGCCCCAGCATTTT. Residues: CASSYTPGTGFDQPQHF.

The gene calls are TRBV6-2 or TRBV6-3 and TRBJ2-5, with TRBD2 matching 7 bases. Germline V gene data show CDR1 as MNHEY and CDR2 as SVGEGT. The CDR3 sequence is 15 residues long. J gave up 4 bases and V 6 bases, and 11 bases lay outside the gene matches. Written as DNA, the CDR3 is TGTGCCAGCAGCCGACTCGGACTAGGTCGAGAGACCCAGTACTTC. This sequence encodes CASSRLGLGRETQYF.

The V call is TRBV18, the J call TRBJ1-2; tentatively, D is TRBD1 (6 bases). This CDR3 is built from 18 residues. Deletions cut 2 bases from V and 2 bases from J, with 21 bases between. The germline V gene has CDR1 KGHSH and CDR2 LQKENI. CDR3 sequence: CASSPGLARVGTNYGYTF. The CDR3 DNA sequence: TGTGCCAGCTCACCAGGCCTCGCCAGGGTAGGGACAAACTATGGCTACACCTTC.